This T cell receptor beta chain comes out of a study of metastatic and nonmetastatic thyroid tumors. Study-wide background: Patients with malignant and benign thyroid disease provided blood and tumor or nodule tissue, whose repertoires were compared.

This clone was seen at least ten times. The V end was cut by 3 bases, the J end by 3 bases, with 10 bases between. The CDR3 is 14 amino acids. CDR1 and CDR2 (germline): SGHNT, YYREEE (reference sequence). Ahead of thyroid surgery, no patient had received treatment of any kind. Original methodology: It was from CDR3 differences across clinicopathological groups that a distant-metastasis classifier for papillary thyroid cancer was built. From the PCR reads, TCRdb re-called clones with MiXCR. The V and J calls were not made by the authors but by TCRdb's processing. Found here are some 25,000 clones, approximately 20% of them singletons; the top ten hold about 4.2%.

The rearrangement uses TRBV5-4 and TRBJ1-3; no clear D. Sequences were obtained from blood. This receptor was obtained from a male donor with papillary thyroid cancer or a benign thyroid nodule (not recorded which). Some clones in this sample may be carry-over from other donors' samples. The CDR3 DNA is TGTGCCAGCAGCTCCAGCTACAATGGAAACACCATATATTTT. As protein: CASSSSYNGNTIYF. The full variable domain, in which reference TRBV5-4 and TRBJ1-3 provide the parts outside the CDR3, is ETGVTQSPTHLIKTRGQQVTLRCSSQSGHNTVSWYQQALGQGPQFIFQYYREEENGRGNFPPRFSGLQFPNYSSELNVNALELDDSALYLCASSSSYNGNTIYFGEGSWLTVV.